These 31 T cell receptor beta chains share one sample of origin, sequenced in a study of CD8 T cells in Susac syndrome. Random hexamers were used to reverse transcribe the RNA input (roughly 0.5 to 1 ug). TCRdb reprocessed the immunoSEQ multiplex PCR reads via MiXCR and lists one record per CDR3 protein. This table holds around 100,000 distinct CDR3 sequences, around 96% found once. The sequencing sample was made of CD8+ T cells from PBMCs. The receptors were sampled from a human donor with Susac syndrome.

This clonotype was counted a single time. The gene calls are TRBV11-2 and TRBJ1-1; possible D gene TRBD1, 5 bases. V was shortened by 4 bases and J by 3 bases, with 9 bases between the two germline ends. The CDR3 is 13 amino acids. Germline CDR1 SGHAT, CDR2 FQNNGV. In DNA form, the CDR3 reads TGTGCCAGCAGCTCCAGGGCCGACACTGAAGCTTTCTTT. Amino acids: CASSSRADTEAFF.

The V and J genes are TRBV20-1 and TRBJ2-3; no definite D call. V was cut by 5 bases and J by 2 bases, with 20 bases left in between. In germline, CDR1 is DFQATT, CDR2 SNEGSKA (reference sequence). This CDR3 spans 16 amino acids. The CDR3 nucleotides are TGCAGTGCTTCTTCCCGCCCCGGTAGAGACACAGATACGCAGTATTTT. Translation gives CSASSRPGRDTDTQYF.

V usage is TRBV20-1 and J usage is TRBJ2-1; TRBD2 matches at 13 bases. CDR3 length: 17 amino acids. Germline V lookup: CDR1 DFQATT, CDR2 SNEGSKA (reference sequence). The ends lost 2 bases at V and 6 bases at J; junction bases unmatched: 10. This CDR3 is CSARPSLAGGVGNEQFF. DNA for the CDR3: TGCAGTGCTAGACCATCACTAGCGGGAGGGGTCGGCAATGAGCAGTTCTTC.

The CDR3 DNA reads as TGTGCCAGCTCACCTCGGACAGGGGGGGATTCACCCCTCCACTTT. It yields the protein CASSPRTGGDSPLHF. J is TRBJ1-6 and V is TRBV18; 10 bases map to TRBD1. Germline trimming cut 3 bases from V and 8 bases from J; bases unmatched to any gene: 4. CDR1 and CDR2 (germline): KGHSH, LQKENI. The CDR3 length is 15 residues.

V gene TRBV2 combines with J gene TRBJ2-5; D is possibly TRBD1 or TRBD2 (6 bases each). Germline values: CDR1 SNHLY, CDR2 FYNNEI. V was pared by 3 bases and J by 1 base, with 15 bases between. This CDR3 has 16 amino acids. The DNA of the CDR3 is TGTGCCAGCAGTGATTCGGGGGCTGCCACCCAAGAGACCCAGTACTTC. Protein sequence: CASSDSGAATQETQYF.

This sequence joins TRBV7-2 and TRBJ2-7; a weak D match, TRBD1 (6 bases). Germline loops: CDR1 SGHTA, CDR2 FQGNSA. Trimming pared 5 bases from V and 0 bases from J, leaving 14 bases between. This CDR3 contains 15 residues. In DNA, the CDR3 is TGTGCCAGCAGCCCCGCAGGGGTTATCTCCTACGAGCAGTACTTC. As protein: CASSPAGVISYEQYF.

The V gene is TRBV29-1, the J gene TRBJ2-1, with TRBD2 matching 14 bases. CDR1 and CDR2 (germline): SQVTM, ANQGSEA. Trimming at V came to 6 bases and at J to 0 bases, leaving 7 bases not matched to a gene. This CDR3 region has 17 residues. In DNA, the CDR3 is TGCAGCGTGAGGGGACTAGCGGGGGTGAGCTCCTACAATGAGCAGTTCTTC. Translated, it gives CSVRGLAGVSSYNEQFF.

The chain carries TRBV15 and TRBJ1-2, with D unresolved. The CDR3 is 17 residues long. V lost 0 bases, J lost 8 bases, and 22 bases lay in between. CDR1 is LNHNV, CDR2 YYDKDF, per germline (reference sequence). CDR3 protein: CATSRDMRREAARGYTF. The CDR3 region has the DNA TGTGCCACCAGCAGAGATATGCGGAGGGAGGCCGCTCGAGGCTACACCTTC.

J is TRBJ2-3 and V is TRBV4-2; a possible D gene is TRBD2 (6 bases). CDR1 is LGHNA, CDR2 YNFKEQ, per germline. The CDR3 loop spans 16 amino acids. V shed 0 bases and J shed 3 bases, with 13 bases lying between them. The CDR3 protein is CASSQDTLARTDTQYF. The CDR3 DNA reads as TGTGCCAGCAGCCAAGATACACTAGCAAGGACAGATACGCAGTATTTT.

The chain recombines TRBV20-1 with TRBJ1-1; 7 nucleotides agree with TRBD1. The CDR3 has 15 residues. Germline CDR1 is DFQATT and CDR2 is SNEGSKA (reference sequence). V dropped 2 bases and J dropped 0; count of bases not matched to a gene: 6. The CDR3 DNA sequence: TGCAGTGCTAGATCAGGGGGACACATGAACACTGAAGCTTTCTTT. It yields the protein CSARSGGHMNTEAFF.

The CDR3 spells CASSPGGGSGETQYF. CDR3 in DNA: TGTGCCAGCAGCCCCGGAGGTGGGAGTGGGGAGACCCAGTACTTC. The V gene is TRBV7-3, the J gene TRBJ2-5; weak D call: TRBD2 (5 bases). The CDR3 runs to 15 residues. Deletions cut 5 bases from V and 5 bases from J, with 18 bases between. The germline V gene has CDR1 SGHTA and CDR2 FQGTGA.

Here the CDR3 DNA reads TGTGCCAGCGGGTTGGGCAATCAGCCCCAGCATTTT. It encodes CASGLGNQPQHF. V usage is TRBV2 and J usage is TRBJ1-5; no definite D call. Trimming pared 8 bases from V and 2 bases from J, leaving 7 bases between. In germline, CDR1 is SNHLY, CDR2 FYNNEI. This CDR3 region has 12 residues.

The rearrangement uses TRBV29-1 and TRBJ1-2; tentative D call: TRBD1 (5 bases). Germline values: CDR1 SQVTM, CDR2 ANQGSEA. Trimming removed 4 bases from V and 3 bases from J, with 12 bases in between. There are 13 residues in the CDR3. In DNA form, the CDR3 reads TGCAGCGTTGTGCTGGACAACTACTATGGCTACACCTTC. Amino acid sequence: CSVVLDNYYGYTF. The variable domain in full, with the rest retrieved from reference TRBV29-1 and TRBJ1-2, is SAVISQKPSRDICQRGTSLTIQCQVDSQVTMMFWYRQQPGQSLTLIATANQGSEATYESGFVIDKFPISRPNLTFSTLTVSNMSPEDSSIYLCSVVLDNYYGYTFGSGTRLTVV.

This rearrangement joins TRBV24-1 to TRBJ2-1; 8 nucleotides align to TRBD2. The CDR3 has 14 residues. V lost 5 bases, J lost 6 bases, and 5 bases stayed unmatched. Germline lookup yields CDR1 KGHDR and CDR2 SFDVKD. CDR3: CATSGAGGSNEQFF. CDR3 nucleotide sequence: TGTGCCACCAGTGGCGCGGGAGGCTCCAATGAGCAGTTCTTC.

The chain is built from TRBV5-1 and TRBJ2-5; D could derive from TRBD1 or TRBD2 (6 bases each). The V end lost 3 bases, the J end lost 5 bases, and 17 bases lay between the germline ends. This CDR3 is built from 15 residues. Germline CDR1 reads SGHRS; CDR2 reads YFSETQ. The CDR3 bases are TGCGCCAGCAGCTGGCGAGGGGGGAACGAGGAGACCCAGTACTTC. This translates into CASSWRGGNEETQYF.

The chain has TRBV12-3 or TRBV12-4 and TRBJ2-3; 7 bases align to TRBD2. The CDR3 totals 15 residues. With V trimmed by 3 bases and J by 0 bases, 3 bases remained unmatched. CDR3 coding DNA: TGTGCCAGCAGTTTCGCGGGAGTGAGCACAGATACGCAGTATTTT. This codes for CASSFAGVSTDTQYF.

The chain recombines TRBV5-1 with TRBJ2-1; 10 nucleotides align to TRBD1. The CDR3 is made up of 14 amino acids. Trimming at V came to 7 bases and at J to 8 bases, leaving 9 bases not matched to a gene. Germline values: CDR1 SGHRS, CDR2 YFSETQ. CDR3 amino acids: CASRDRGLRDEQFF. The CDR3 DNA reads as TGCGCCAGCCGGGACAGGGGACTTCGCGATGAGCAGTTCTTC.

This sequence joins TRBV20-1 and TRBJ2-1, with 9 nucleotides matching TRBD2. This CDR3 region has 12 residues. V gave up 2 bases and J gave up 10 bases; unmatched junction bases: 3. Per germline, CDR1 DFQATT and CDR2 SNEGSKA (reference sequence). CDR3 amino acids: CSARLLAGEQFF. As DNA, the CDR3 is TGCAGTGCTAGATTGCTAGCGGGGGAGCAGTTCTTC.

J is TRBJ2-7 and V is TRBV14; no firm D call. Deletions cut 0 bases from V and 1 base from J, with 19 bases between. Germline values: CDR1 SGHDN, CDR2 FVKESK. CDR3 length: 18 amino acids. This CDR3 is CASSQDWGFEAQSYEQYF. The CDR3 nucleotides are TGTGCCAGCAGCCAAGATTGGGGTTTTGAGGCCCAATCCTACGAGCAGTACTTC.

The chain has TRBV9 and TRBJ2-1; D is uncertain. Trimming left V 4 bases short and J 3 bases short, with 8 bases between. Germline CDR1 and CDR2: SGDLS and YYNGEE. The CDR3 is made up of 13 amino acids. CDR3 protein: CASSSDGYNEQFF. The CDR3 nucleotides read TGTGCCAGCAGCTCGGACGGCTACAATGAGCAGTTCTTC. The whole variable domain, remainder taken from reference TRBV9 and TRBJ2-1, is DSGVTQTPKHLITATGQRVTLRCSPRSGDLSVYWYQQSLDQGLQFLIQYYNGEERAKGNILERFSAQQFPDLHSELNLSSLELGDSALYFCASSSDGYNEQFFGPGTRLTVL.

CDR3 in DNA: TGCAGTGCTAGAGAATCTAGCGGGAGGGCAAACACCGGGGAGCTGTTTTTT. As protein: CSARESSGRANTGELFF. This chain uses TRBV20-1 with TRBJ2-2; 12 bases match TRBD2. Germline CDR1 is DFQATT and CDR2 is SNEGSKA (reference sequence). The V gene end was trimmed by 0 bases and the J gene end by 2 bases; junction bases not matched to a gene: 4. CDR3 length equals 17 residues.

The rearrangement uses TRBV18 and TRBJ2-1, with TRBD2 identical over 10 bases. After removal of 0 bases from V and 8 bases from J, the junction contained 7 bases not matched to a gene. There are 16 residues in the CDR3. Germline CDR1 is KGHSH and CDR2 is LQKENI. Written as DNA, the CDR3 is TGTGCCAGCTCACCACCCAGCGGGAGGGCCGCGTATGAGCAGTTCTTC. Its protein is CASSPPSGRAAYEQFF.

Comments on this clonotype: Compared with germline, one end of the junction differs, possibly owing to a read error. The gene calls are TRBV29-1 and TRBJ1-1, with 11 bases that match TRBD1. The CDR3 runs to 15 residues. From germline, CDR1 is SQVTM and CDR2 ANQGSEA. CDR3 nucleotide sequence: TGCAGCGTCGAAGTCGGACAGGGGGCGTCCACTGAAGCTTTCTTT. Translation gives CSVEVGQGASTEAFF.

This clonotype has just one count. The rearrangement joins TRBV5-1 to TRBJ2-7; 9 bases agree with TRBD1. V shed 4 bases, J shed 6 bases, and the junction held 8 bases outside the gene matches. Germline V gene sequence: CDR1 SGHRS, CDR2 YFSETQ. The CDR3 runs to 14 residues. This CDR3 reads CASSVLTGGVEQYF. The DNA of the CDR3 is TGCGCCAGCAGCGTATTAACAGGGGGCGTCGAGCAGTACTTC.

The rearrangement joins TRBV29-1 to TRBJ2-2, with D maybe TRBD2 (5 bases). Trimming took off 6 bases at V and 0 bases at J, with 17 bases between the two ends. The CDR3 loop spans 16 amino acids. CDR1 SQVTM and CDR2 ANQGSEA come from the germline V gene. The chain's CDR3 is CSVQVRGRTNTGELFF. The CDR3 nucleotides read TGCAGCGTCCAAGTAAGAGGGCGCACGAACACCGGGGAGCTGTTTTTT.

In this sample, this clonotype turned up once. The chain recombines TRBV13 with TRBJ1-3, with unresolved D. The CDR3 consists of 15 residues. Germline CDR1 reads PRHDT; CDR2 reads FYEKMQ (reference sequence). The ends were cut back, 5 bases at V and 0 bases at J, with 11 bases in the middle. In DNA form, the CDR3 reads TGTGCCAGCAGCGGTGGAAAGGCCTCTGGAAACACCATATATTTT. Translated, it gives CASSGGKASGNTIYF.

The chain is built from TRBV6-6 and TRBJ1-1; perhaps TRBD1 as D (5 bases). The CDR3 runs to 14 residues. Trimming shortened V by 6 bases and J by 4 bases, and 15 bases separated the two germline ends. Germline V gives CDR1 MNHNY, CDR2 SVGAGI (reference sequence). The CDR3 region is CASSQQEGFTEAFF. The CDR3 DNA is TGTGCCAGCAGCCAACAGGAGGGGTTCACTGAAGCTTTCTTT.

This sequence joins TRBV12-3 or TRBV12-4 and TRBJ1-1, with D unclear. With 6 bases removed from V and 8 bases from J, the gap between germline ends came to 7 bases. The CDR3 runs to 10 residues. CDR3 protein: CASRAREAFF. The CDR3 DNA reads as TGTGCCAGCAGGGCCCGCGAAGCTTTCTTT.

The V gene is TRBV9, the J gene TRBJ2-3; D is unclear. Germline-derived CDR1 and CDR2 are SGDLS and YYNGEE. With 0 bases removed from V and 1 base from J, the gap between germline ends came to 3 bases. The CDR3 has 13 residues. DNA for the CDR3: TGTGCCAGCAGCGTAGTGGGCACAGATACGCAGTATTTT. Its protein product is CASSVVGTDTQYF.

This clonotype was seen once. This CDR3 reads CARASASTDTQYF. The CDR3 nucleotides are TGTGCCCGCGCCAGCGCCAGCACAGATACGCAGTATTTT. This rearrangement joins TRBV7-9 to TRBJ2-3; D is uncertain. The CDR3 extends over 13 amino acids. Trimming cost V 11 bases and J 0 bases, with 12 bases left between them. Germline V gene sequence: CDR1 SEHNR, CDR2 FQNEAQ (reference sequence).

DNA of the CDR3: TGTGCCAGCAGCTCCCCCGAACTAGGCGCTAGCTCCTACAATGAGCAGTTCTTC. It encodes CASSSPELGASSYNEQFF. The genes are TRBV7-6 and TRBJ2-1; D might be TRBD2 (5 bases). This CDR3 region has 18 residues. Germline V CDR1 and CDR2: SGHVS, FNYEAQ. Trimming removed 4 bases from V and 0 bases from J, with 19 bases in between.